Listed here are 18 T cell receptor beta chains from one sample, sequenced in a study of beta chain features in type 1 diabetes. As every portion of the isolated RNA was reverse transcribed, the sequencing read expressed TCRB transcripts. The data were produced by immunoSEQ multiplex PCR, yet TCRdb's version contains in-frame clones alone and is incomplete. This sample has about 470,000 clones; about 29% occur once, and the top ten carry roughly 0.066%. Specimen: naive CD4+ T cells from blood. All receptors derive from a man in his late teens or twenties in good health.

This chain links TRBV30 with TRBJ2-7; D is perhaps TRBD2 (5 bases). Germline CDR1 and CDR2: GTSNPN and SVGIG (reference sequence). V shed 3 bases and J shed 4 bases, with 13 bases lying between them. There are 13 residues in the CDR3. Here the CDR3 reads CAWSVGLTYEQYF. CDR3 in DNA: TGTGCCTGGAGCGTCGGACTGACTTACGAGCAGTACTTC.

Only a few counts were recorded for this clone. This sequence joins TRBV7-9 and TRBJ2-7; D might be TRBD1 (5 bases). V dropped 8 bases and J dropped 0 bases, with 17 bases sitting between them. The germline gives CDR1 SEHNR, CDR2 FQNEAQ (reference sequence). The CDR3 is made up of 15 amino acids. CDR3 residues: CASSRVGGPSYEQYF. In nucleotides, the CDR3 is TGTGCCAGCTCCAGGGTTGGCGGCCCCTCCTACGAGCAGTACTTC. The whole variable domain, remainder taken from reference TRBV7-9 and TRBJ2-7, is DTGVSQNPRHKITKRGQNVTFRCDPISEHNRLYWYRQTLGQGPEFLTYFQNEAQLEKSRLLSDRFSAERPKGSFSTLEIQRTEQGDSAMYLCASSRVGGPSYEQYFGPGTRLTVT.

The chain joins TRBV30 to TRBJ1-1; D remains ambiguous. Germline V gene sequence: CDR1 GTSNPN, CDR2 SVGIG (reference sequence). This CDR3 comprises 14 residues. Trimming took off 0 bases at V and 1 base at J, with 9 bases between the two ends. For the CDR3, the DNA is TGTGCCTGGAGTGTTTCCCAGAGGAACACTGAAGCTTTCTTT. It codes for CAWSVSQRNTEAFF.

The chain couples TRBV25-1 to TRBJ1-2, with no clear D. V shed 4 bases and J shed 6 bases, with 12 bases lying between them. Germline V gene lookup returns CDR1 MGHDK and CDR2 SYGVNS. The CDR3 has 13 residues. The CDR3 nucleotides are TGTGCCAGCAGTGTTCAGGCCACCGATGGCTACACCTTC. Encoded protein: CASSVQATDGYTF.

The V and J genes are TRBV7-3 and TRBJ2-2; 9 bases map to TRBD2. CDR3 size: 17 residues. The trim removed 6 bases at V and 4 bases at J, leaving 12 bases unmatched. In germline, CDR1 is SGHTA, CDR2 FQGTGA. CDR3 in DNA: TGTGCCAGCAGTAAGGCGCGGGAGGGATTGAGCACCGGGGAGCTGTTTTTT. Translated: CASSKAREGLSTGELFF. Full variable domain (outside the CDR3, taken from reference TRBV7-3 and TRBJ2-2): GAGVSQTPSNKVTEKGKYVELRCDPISGHTALYWYRQSLGQGPEFLIYFQGTGAADDSGLPNDRFFAVRPEGSVSTLKIQRTERGDSAVYLCASSKAREGLSTGELFFGEGSRLTVL.

This clone was seen only a few times. V usage is TRBV30 and J usage is TRBJ2-1; the match to TRBD2 covers 8 bases. CDR3 size: 15 residues. The germline CDR1 and CDR2 sequences are GTSNPN and SVGIG (reference sequence). With V trimmed by 1 base and J by 7 bases, 9 bases remained unmatched. The CDR3 DNA is TGTGCCTGGAGTGAGCGGGAGCTCCTTAGGAATGAGCAGTTCTTC. This translates into CAWSERELLRNEQFF.

Note on this clone: Other DNA sequences in this sample translate to the same CDR3. V usage is TRBV30 and J usage is TRBJ1-5; D unclear. Germline assignment: CDR1 GTSNPN and CDR2 SVGIG (reference sequence). V was shortened by 2 bases and J by 2 bases, with 7 bases between the two germline ends. The CDR3 is 13 amino acids. The DNA of the CDR3 is TGTGCCTGGAGTTCACGGGGCAATCAGCCCCAGCATTTT. Protein: CAWSSRGNQPQHF.

This clone was observed a few times. The genes are TRBV27 and TRBJ1-1; the D gene is possibly TRBD1 (6 bases). V lost 5 bases and J lost 6, with 13 bases in between. CDR1 MNHEY and CDR2 SMNVEV come from the germline V gene (reference sequence). The CDR3 length is 13 residues. CDR3 amino acids: CASSRAGQSEAFF. The CDR3 bases are TGTGCCAGCAGTAGAGCAGGACAGTCTGAAGCTTTCTTT.

The gene calls are TRBV5-1 and TRBJ2-5; 9 nucleotides line up with TRBD1. The J segment lost 4 bases and the V segment lost 4 bases, leaving 8 bases of the junction unmatched. CDR3 length: 15 residues. Germline V CDR1 and CDR2: SGHRS, YFSETQ. This CDR3 is CASSLPGQGGETQYF. The CDR3 DNA is TGCGCCAGCAGCCTCCCGGGACAGGGAGGAGAGACCCAGTACTTC.

The chain joins TRBV29-1 to TRBJ2-2, with 8 bases aligning to TRBD1. The CDR3 runs to 13 residues. Per the germline V gene, CDR1 is SQVTM and CDR2 is ANQGSEA. V was clipped by 6 bases and J by 3 bases; unmatched bases: 3. The CDR3 bases are TGCAGCGTGGACAGGGACTACACCGGGGAGCTGTTTTTT. Its translation: CSVDRDYTGELFF.

The chain carries TRBV7-2 and TRBJ2-7; TRBD2 matches 9 bases. There are 15 residues in the CDR3. V was pared by 6 bases and J by 2 bases, with 8 bases of the junction left unmatched. Germline assignment: CDR1 SGHTA and CDR2 FQGNSA. This CDR3 is CASRLASGVPYEQYF. The CDR3 region has the DNA TGTGCCAGCAGGTTGGCTAGCGGGGTCCCCTACGAGCAGTACTTC.

This clone was seen only a few times. The CDR3 reads CSGGNQETQYF. CDR3 nucleotides: TGCAGCGGAGGGAATCAAGAGACCCAGTACTTC. The chain links TRBV29-1 to TRBJ2-5; maybe TRBD2 (5 bases). CDR1 is SQVTM and CDR2 is ANQGSEA in the germline V gene. This CDR3 region has 11 residues. Trimming removed 7 bases at V and 2 bases at J, with 8 bases between.

This sequence joins TRBV5-1 and TRBJ2-1; D gene unclear. The CDR3 consists of 15 residues. Germline lookup yields CDR1 SGHRS and CDR2 YFSETQ. Trimming took 0 bases from V and 4 from J, leaving 11 bases between them. CDR3 in DNA: TGCGCCAGCAGCTTGGAAGCGTTCGAGTACAATGAGCAGTTCTTC. Translating it yields CASSLEAFEYNEQFF.

In this sample, this clone turned up once. The genes are TRBV7-9 and TRBJ2-3, with unresolved D. Germline assignment: CDR1 SEHNR and CDR2 FQNEAQ (reference sequence). Between the trimmed V and J ends, which lost 1 base and 0 bases, there was a span of 5 bases. The CDR3 loop spans 14 amino acids. Here the CDR3 DNA reads TGTGCCAGCAGCTTAGTCGGTAGCACAGATACGCAGTATTTT. Encoded protein: CASSLVGSTDTQYF.

The chain is built from TRBV9 and TRBJ2-5, with a possible D match to TRBD2 (6 bases). The germline V gene encodes CDR1 SGDLS and CDR2 YYNGEE. This CDR3 is 15 amino acids long. V lost 2 bases and J lost 1, with 12 bases in between. The CDR3: CASSVSVTSQETQYF. The CDR3 DNA reads as TGTGCCAGCAGCGTCTCGGTGACTAGCCAAGAGACCCAGTACTTC.

This chain links TRBV18 with TRBJ1-1; D might be TRBD1 (6 bases). V gave up 4 bases and J gave up 5 bases, with 14 bases separating them. The CDR3 covers 14 residues. Germline V lookup: CDR1 KGHSH, CDR2 LQKENI. CDR3 sequence (DNA): TGTGCCAGCTCACTGGGTCAGGGGCGGACTGAAGCTTTCTTT. Protein: CASSLGQGRTEAFF.

On this clone itself: One junction end does not reproduce the germline sequence, and a read error may be involved. This rearrangement joins TRBV7-9 to TRBJ1-2; 9 positions agree with TRBD1. Germline values: CDR1 SEHNR, CDR2 FQNEAQ (reference sequence). The CDR3 runs to 13 residues. The DNA for the CDR3 is TGTGCCAGCAGCTTAGCCGGACAGGGGAACGGTCCCTTC. It specifies CASSLAGQGNGPF.

This clone has a handful of counts. The chain combines TRBV7-3 with TRBJ2-3, with 7 bases lining up with TRBD2. Germline-derived CDR1 and CDR2 are SGHTA and FQGTGA. There are 16 residues in the CDR3. V was clipped by 3 bases and J by 1 base; unmatched bases: 7. CDR3 protein: CASSLAGAAGTDTQYF. DNA of the CDR3: TGTGCCAGCAGCTTGGCGGGAGCTGCGGGCACAGATACGCAGTATTTT.